This T cell receptor beta chain was retrieved from a study of regulatory T cells in long-lasting Graves disease listed by TCRdb under 2021. Regarding the study in general: In the newly diagnosed Graves' disease group, patients had been taking antithyroid drugs for less than 3 months. The study was conducted in China and was registered as a clinical trial. Persistent Graves' disease patients were compared with newly diagnosed Graves' disease patients by peripheral blood TCR sequencing and RNA sequencing. TCR sequencing covered about 13 persistent and approximately 20 newly diagnosed Graves' disease patients, about 35 samples in total. Points the paper makes about the study in general: Only peripheral blood was studied, because thyroid tissue, the primary lesion, was inaccessible. Compared with newly diagnosed patients, persistent Graves' disease patients had lower TCR Shannon entropy and fewer highly expanded clones, which suggests clonal expansion. Only the TCR beta chain was sequenced and analyzed. The authors acknowledged the small sample size as a limitation that may reduce accuracy. Persistent disease showed preferential use of TRBV28, TRBJ1-2 and TRBJ2-5, whereas newly diagnosed disease favored TRBV20-1 and TRBJ2-1. A larger number of public clonotypes was shared among persistent patients (fewer than 3,000) than among newly diagnosed patients (about 990).

This clonotype was counted a few times. Its antigen has not been determined. No base quality information exists; no much larger clone differs at one position. There are 17 amino acids in the CDR3, from cysteine to phenylalanine inclusive. Only the CDR3 part of the read is kept: 51 bases, read in frame from the first base. According to the germline V gene, CDR1 reads SGDLS and CDR2 reads YYNGEE. V was cut back by 3 bases and J by 2 bases, leaving a gap of 15 bases between them. This specimen's time point label, per the study, means: newly diagnosed GD, antithyroid drugs for less than 3 months. For both TCR sequencing and RNA sequencing, RNA was extracted from PBMCs in TRIzol. Graves' disease was diagnosed according to American Thyroid Association guidelines. Patients were recruited from an endocrinology department in Xi'an, China. From each patient, 8 to 10 milliliters of peripheral blood was collected into an EDTA anticoagulant tube. PBMCs were isolated by Ficoll Paque Plus density gradient separation without further T cell sorting. An Agilent 2100 Bioanalyzer and agarose gel were used to check RNA quality, while a NanoDrop 2000 measured RNA concentration.

Libraries came from multiplex PCR. Sequencing took place on an Illumina HiSeq 4000. CDR3 regions were amplified by Arm-PCR with iRepertoire HTBI primers to construct TCR beta libraries. Gel purification was performed on PCR products prior to sequencing. The source study handled its data this way. Gene usage analysis of CDR3 amino acid clonotypes relied on the approximately 62 TRBV and around 14 TRBJ segments identified across samples. COPE and FqMerger were used to merge filtered high-quality paired reads into contigs. BLAST was used to align contigs to IMGT TRBV, TRBD and TRBJ reference genes, and CDR3 was defined according to IMGT. Any clonotype with a frequency above 0.1% was classified as a highly expanded clone. Shannon entropy was used to measure repertoire diversity, and the Gini coefficient was used to measure V-J evenness. A clonotype found in more than one individual was treated as public. Starting from the raw public reads, TCRdb applied fastp trimming at Q25, assembled clones with MiXCR and retained in-frame beta chains. Each entry merges the rows of one CDR3 protein and shows their most common DNA and genes. These V and J calls originate from TCRdb's pipeline instead of the authors' own analysis. This sample comprises approximately 250,000 distinct CDR3 sequences, about a sixth of them detected only once. Clones ranked in the top ten supply around 21% of the sample.

Rearrangement joined TRBV9 to TRBJ2-6; matching of 7 bases hints at TRBD2 as the D gene. Sample: peripheral blood mononuclear cells (PBMCs), taken at new diagnosis, from a patient treated with antithyroid drugs. The receptor comes from a female donor with Graves disease. CDR3 region: CASSGSIGGAGANVLTF. Here is the DNA: TGTGCCAGCAGCGGATCAATAGGGGGGGCTGGGGCCAACGTCCTGACTTTC.